The 16 T cell receptor beta chains given below trace back to one sample, sequenced in a study of T-cell reconstitution after alpha-beta-depleted transplantation in children. Unique molecular identifiers were incorporated into the prepared TCRbeta library. MiXCR, applied by TCRdb to the PCR reads, yields one record per CDR3 protein. The sample yields 400,000 to 450,000 distinct CDR3 sequences, approximately 42% seen once. The sample here was PBMCs, taken before TCRalphabeta/CD19-depleted stem cell transplant. These receptors were collected from a girl aged 2 to 10 with aplastic anemia, due to receive a stem cell transplant.

This clonotype was seen repeatedly, ten times or more. The chain employs TRBV11-2 and TRBJ1-6; unclear D gene. The CDR3 spans 12 residues. Deletions cut 3 bases from V and 8 bases from J, with 5 bases between. Germline CDR1 SGHAT, CDR2 FQNNGV. The CDR3 region has the DNA TGTGCCAGCAGCTTGGGCGATTCACCCCTCCACTTT. The encoded protein is CASSLGDSPLHF.

This clonotype turned up a few times. V usage is TRBV6-1 and J usage is TRBJ1-4; D gene unclear. The ends were cut back, 5 bases at V and 7 bases at J, with 14 bases in the middle. Looked up from germline, CDR1 is MNHNS and CDR2 is SASEGT. The CDR3 has 14 residues. In DNA form, the CDR3 reads TGTGCCAGCAGTCCCGACACATGGGGTGAAAAACTGTTTTTT. This codes for CASSPDTWGEKLFF.

In its sample, this clonotype was seen once. This rearrangement joins TRBV11-2 to TRBJ2-3; D not resolved. V lost 5 bases to trimming and J lost 6 bases, with 12 bases between them. The CDR3 totals 13 residues. Germline V gene sequence: CDR1 SGHAT, CDR2 FQNNGV. CDR3 sequence reads: CASSLSSGDTQYF. The CDR3 DNA reads TGTGCCAGCAGCCTCTCGTCTGGGGATACGCAGTATTTT.

This clonotype showed up just a few times. V gene TRBV9 combines with J gene TRBJ2-1, with D possibly TRBD2 on 5 matching bases. V was clipped by 3 bases and J by 5 bases, with 9 bases between them. The CDR3 is made up of 13 amino acids. Germline lookup yields CDR1 SGDLS and CDR2 YYNGEE. This CDR3 reads CASSEYGDNEQFF. The CDR3 DNA reads TGTGCCAGCAGCGAATACGGGGACAATGAGCAGTTCTTC.

The V gene is TRBV28, the J gene TRBJ1-5, with D hard to call. Trimming stripped 6 bases from V and 1 base from J, with 10 bases between. This CDR3 spans 14 amino acids. Germline CDR1 and CDR2: MDHEN and SYDVKM. The CDR3 spells CASRLGRSNQPQHF. The CDR3 DNA sequence: TGTGCCAGCAGACTTGGCAGAAGCAATCAGCCCCAGCATTTT.

V gene TRBV10-1 combines with J gene TRBJ2-3; no reliable D call. Germline-derived CDR1 and CDR2 are WNHNN and SYGVQD (reference sequence). This CDR3 has 17 amino acids. The V end lost 2 bases, the J end lost 3 bases, and 18 bases lay between the germline ends. The CDR3 is CASSEILRPFRTDTQYF. Written as DNA, the CDR3 is TGCGCCAGCAGTGAGATCTTGCGGCCGTTTCGGACAGATACGCAGTATTTT.

This clonotype occurred once. The V gene is TRBV4-2, the J gene TRBJ1-1; D ambiguous. Trimming cost V 1 base and J 1 base, with 7 bases left between them. This CDR3 comprises 14 residues. CDR1 and CDR2 from the germline V gene are LGHNA and YNFKEQ. CDR3 in DNA: TGTGCCAGCAGCCAAGCTCCAGGGAACACTGAAGCTTTCTTT. Residues: CASSQAPGNTEAFF.

The chain is built from TRBV28 and TRBJ2-5; a possible D gene is TRBD2 (5 bases). The germline gives CDR1 MDHEN, CDR2 SYDVKM. The V end was cut by 7 bases, the J end by 4 bases, with 10 bases between. This CDR3 region has 12 residues. CDR3 region: CASTTGSETQYF. CDR3 coding DNA: TGTGCCAGCACGACGGGATCAGAGACCCAGTACTTC.

In this sample, this clonotype turned up a few times. The rearrangement uses TRBV3-1 and TRBJ2-2; D is undetermined. The CDR3 sequence is 16 residues long. The V gene lost 6 bases and the J gene lost 0 bases, with 14 bases spanning the gap. Per the germline V gene, CDR1 is LGHDT and CDR2 is YNNKEL (reference sequence). The CDR3 spells CASRKPGGTNTGELFF. The CDR3 region has the DNA TGTGCCAGCAGGAAACCCGGCGGAACGAACACCGGGGAGCTGTTTTTT. Looking up the rest from reference TRBV3-1 and TRBJ2-2 gives the full variable domain: DTAVSQTPKYLVTQMGNDKSIKCEQNLGHDTMYWYKQDSKKFLKIMFSYNNKELIINETVPNRFSPKSPDKAHLNLHINSLELGDSAVYFCASRKPGGTNTGELFFGEGSRLTVL.

This clonotype was detected ten times or more. V usage is TRBV4-3 and J usage is TRBJ1-6; D unclear. The germline V gene has CDR1 LGHNA and CDR2 YSLEER. With 1 base removed from V and 4 bases from J, the gap between germline ends came to 11 bases. This CDR3 spans 16 amino acids. CDR3 loop: CASSQVAGFYNSPLHF. The CDR3 DNA sequence: TGCGCCAGCAGCCAAGTAGCAGGCTTTTATAATTCACCCCTCCACTTT.

The rearrangement links TRBV30 to TRBJ2-5; tentatively, D is TRBD2 (5 bases). This CDR3 has 12 residues. Trimming left V 6 bases short and J 2 bases short, with 10 bases between. Germline V gene lookup returns CDR1 GTSNPN and CDR2 SVGIG (reference sequence). This chain's CDR3 is CACDSGQETQYF. The CDR3 DNA reads as TGTGCCTGTGATTCGGGGCAAGAGACCCAGTACTTC.

The chain combines TRBV10-3 with TRBJ2-5; 10 bases are shared with TRBD1. Germline V lookup: CDR1 ENHRY, CDR2 SYGVKD. After removal of 3 bases from V and 4 bases from J, the junction contained 8 bases not matched to a gene. The CDR3 sequence is 16 residues long. CDR3 in DNA: TGTGCCATCAGTGAATCACGGGACAGGGGCGGAGAGACCCAGTACTTC. It encodes CAISESRDRGGETQYF.

This rearrangement joins TRBV7-3 to TRBJ2-5; 7 bases agree with TRBD1. The CDR3 spans 14 residues. Trimming removed 1 base from V and 4 bases from J; junction bases left unmatched: 3. CDR1 and CDR2 (germline): SGHTA, FQGTGA. CDR3 residues: CASSLIGGAETQYF. The DNA for the CDR3 is TGTGCCAGCAGCTTAATAGGGGGCGCAGAGACCCAGTACTTC.

This clonotype occurred many times. The chain combines TRBV20-1 with TRBJ1-5; TRBD1 is a possible D gene (5 bases). The CDR3 is 15 residues long. The germline V and J ends were trimmed by 5 bases and 5 bases, with 19 bases remaining between them. The germline V gene has CDR1 DFQATT and CDR2 SNEGSKA (reference sequence). The CDR3 DNA sequence: TGCAGTGCTGCTATGGGGGGAGGGGCGTATCAGCCCCAGCATTTT. Encoded protein: CSAAMGGGAYQPQHF.

The chain couples TRBV20-1 to TRBJ2-7; weak D call: TRBD1 (5 bases). CDR1 is DFQATT and CDR2 is SNEGSKA in the germline V gene (reference sequence). V was clipped by 3 bases and J by 9 bases, with 15 bases between them. The CDR3 totals 12 residues. The CDR3 loop is CSASSSDTPQYF. The CDR3 bases are TGCAGTGCTAGTTCGTCGGACACCCCGCAGTACTTC.

This chain joins TRBV20-1 and TRBJ2-7, with 11 bases lining up with TRBD2. The CDR3 is made up of 18 amino acids. Germline loops: CDR1 DFQATT, CDR2 SNEGSKA (reference sequence). V shed 0 bases, J shed 5 bases, and the junction held 15 bases outside the gene matches. The CDR3: CSARDTPGTSGSLNEQYF. DNA of the CDR3: TGCAGTGCTAGAGATACCCCAGGGACTAGCGGCAGTCTGAACGAGCAGTACTTC.